Listed below are T cell receptor beta chains from one sample, sequenced in a study of blood T cell repertoires in COVID-19. Produced via immunoSEQ multiplex PCR; TCRdb's table is partial and in-frame only. The sample records roughly 200,000 clones, roughly 85% being singletons. The sequenced material came from PBMCs or T cells enriched from blood (not recorded which). The receptors originated from a man aged 35 to 55 who had recovered from COVID-19. CDR3s include the opening cysteine and the closing phenylalanine or tryptophan. The D gene is left open where the match is weak. Some rows mark clone size as missing; the rest say once, few, many or name a class of expanded clone.

V gene: TRBV27; CDR3 length: 15; clone size: NA; D gene: NA; J gene: TRBJ1-4; CDR3 DNA: TGTGCCAGCAGTTCCACAGGGATTTCGAATGAAAAACTGTTTTTT; CDR3 protein: CASSSTGISNEKLFF
V gene: TRBV9; CDR3 length: 16; clone size: NA; D gene: NA; J gene: TRBJ1-3; CDR3 DNA: TGTGCCAGCAGCGTAGGTGGGACTGCCTCTGGAAACACCATATATTTT; CDR3 protein: CASSVGGTASGNTIYF
V gene: TRBV6-5; CDR3 length: 14; clone size: once; D gene: NA; J gene: TRBJ1-3; CDR3 DNA: TGTGCCAGCGGCGGACAGAGCTCTGGAAACACCATATATTTT; CDR3 protein: CASGGQSSGNTIYF
V gene: TRBV5-8; CDR3 length: 14; clone size: NA; D gene: NA; J gene: TRBJ1-2; CDR3 DNA: TGTGCCAGCAGCCCGGGAGGGCTTGACTATGGCTACACCTTC; CDR3 protein: CASSPGGLDYGYTF
V gene: TRBV5-6; CDR3 length: 19; clone size: NA; D gene: TRBD2; J gene: TRBJ2-3; CDR3 DNA: TGTGCCAGCAGCTGGGGACCCCTAACTAGCGGGAGGGGGTCAGATACGCAGTATTTT; CDR3 protein: CASSWGPLTSGRGSDTQYF
V gene: TRBV12-3/TRBV12-4; CDR3 length: 11; clone size: NA; D gene: NA; J gene: TRBJ2-7; CDR3 DNA: TGTGCCAGCAGTACAACAAGCGAGCAGTACTTC; CDR3 protein: CASSTTSEQYF
V gene: TRBV30; CDR3 length: 14; clone size: NA; D gene: NA; J gene: TRBJ1-6; CDR3 DNA: TGTGCCTGGATAACACAGATGTATAATTCACCCCTCCACTTT; CDR3 protein: CAWITQMYNSPLHF
V gene: TRBV7-8; CDR3 length: 20; clone size: once; D gene: NA; J gene: TRBJ2-2; CDR3 DNA: TGTGCCAGCAGCTTAATCGCGTCTGTCTCAGGGCGATGGGACACCGGGGAGCTGTTTTTT; CDR3 protein: CASSLIASVSGRWDTGELFF
V gene: TRBV7-9; CDR3 length: 16; clone size: NA; D gene: TRBD1; J gene: TRBJ1-3; CDR3 DNA: TGTGCCAGCAGCTCCGAACTGGACAGGGGTGGAAACACCATATATTTT; CDR3 protein: CASSSELDRGGNTIYF
V gene: TRBV27; CDR3 length: 13; clone size: NA; D gene: NA; J gene: TRBJ1-2; CDR3 DNA: TGTGCCAGCAGTTTAGGGAGCAGTGGGGGCTACACCTTC; CDR3 protein: CASSLGSSGGYTF
V gene: TRBV19; CDR3 length: 14; clone size: NA; D gene: NA; J gene: TRBJ1-5; CDR3 DNA: TGTGCCAGTAGTATGGGCAGGGTTACTCAGCCCCAGCATTTT; CDR3 protein: CASSMGRVTQPQHF
V gene: TRBV5-1; CDR3 length: 14; clone size: NA; D gene: NA; J gene: TRBJ2-7; CDR3 DNA: TGCGCCAGCAGCCCCAGGCTAATATCCTACGAGCAGTACTTC; CDR3 protein: CASSPRLISYEQYF
V gene: TRBV24-1; CDR3 length: 16; clone size: NA; D gene: TRBD2; J gene: TRBJ2-1; CDR3 DNA: TGTGCCACCAGTGATTTAGAGACTAGCGGATACAATGAGCAGTTCTTC; CDR3 protein: CATSDLETSGYNEQFF
V gene: TRBV3-1/TRBV3-2; CDR3 length: 14; clone size: NA; D gene: NA; J gene: TRBJ1-1; CDR3 DNA: TGTGCCAGCAGCCAAGATGGCAGGAACACTGAAGCTTTCTTT; CDR3 protein: CASSQDGRNTEAFF
V gene: TRBV19; CDR3 length: 16; clone size: NA; D gene: NA; J gene: TRBJ1-5; CDR3 DNA: TGTGCCAGTAGTATAAGACAGACAACTAGCAATCAGCCCCAGCATTTT; CDR3 protein: CASSIRQTTSNQPQHF
V gene: TRBV5-4; CDR3 length: 17; clone size: NA; D gene: TRBD1; J gene: TRBJ2-5; CDR3 DNA: TGTGCCAGCAGCTTGCCCGGCAACAGGGGAAAGTTAGAGACCCAGTACTTC; CDR3 protein: CASSLPGNRGKLETQYF
V gene: TRBV30; CDR3 length: 13; clone size: NA; D gene: NA; J gene: TRBJ1-5; CDR3 DNA: TGTGCCTGGAGTTGGGCGCCATATCAGCCCCAGCATTTT; CDR3 protein: CAWSWAPYQPQHF
V gene: TRBV4-2; CDR3 length: 15; clone size: NA; D gene: NA; J gene: TRBJ1-1; CDR3 DNA: TGTGCCAGCAGCCAAGATCATACGGGAGACACTGAAGCTTTCTTT; CDR3 protein: CASSQDHTGDTEAFF
V gene: TRBV19; CDR3 length: 16; clone size: few; D gene: TRBD2; J gene: TRBJ2-3; CDR3 DNA: TGTGCCAGTAGTAGTACTAGCGGGAAGGGAGGTAATACGCAGTATTTT; CDR3 protein: CASSSTSGKGGNTQYF
V gene: TRBV7-3; CDR3 length: 14; clone size: NA; D gene: TRBD2; J gene: TRBJ2-7; CDR3 DNA: TGTGCCAGCAGCTTAACTAGCGGGACCTACGAGCAGTACTTC; CDR3 protein: CASSLTSGTYEQYF
V gene: TRBV5-1; CDR3 length: 16; clone size: NA; D gene: TRBD1; J gene: TRBJ2-3; CDR3 DNA: TGCGCCAGCAGCTTATACGGGACAGCTAGCACAGATACGCAGTATTTT; CDR3 protein: CASSLYGTASTDTQYF
V gene: TRBV15; CDR3 length: 19; clone size: NA; D gene: TRBD2; J gene: TRBJ2-2; CDR3 DNA: TGTGCCACCAGCACAACCGGGACTAGCGGGTTAGGCTACACCGGGGAGCTGTTTTTT; CDR3 protein: CATSTTGTSGLGYTGELFF
V gene: TRBV11-2; CDR3 length: 14; clone size: once; D gene: NA; J gene: TRBJ2-1; CDR3 DNA: TGTGCCAGCAGCTTAGATAACTCCTACAATGAGCAGTTCTTC; CDR3 protein: CASSLDNSYNEQFF
V gene: TRBV5-4; CDR3 length: 15; clone size: NA; D gene: TRBD2; J gene: TRBJ2-2; CDR3 DNA: TGTGCCAGCAGCATACGGGGGACTACCACCGGGGAGCTGTTTTTT; CDR3 protein: CASSIRGTTTGELFF
V gene: TRBV13; CDR3 length: 17; clone size: NA; D gene: TRBD1; J gene: TRBJ2-6; CDR3 DNA: TGTGCCAGCAGCTTACCGGGACAGGGATTCGGGGCCAACGTCCTGACTTTC; CDR3 protein: CASSLPGQGFGANVLTF
V gene: TRBV2; CDR3 length: 16; clone size: NA; D gene: NA; J gene: TRBJ1-3; CDR3 DNA: TGTGCCAGCAGTGCGGAATCAGGGTTCACTGGAAACACCATATATTTT; CDR3 protein: CASSAESGFTGNTIYF
V gene: TRBV2; CDR3 length: 12; clone size: NA; D gene: NA; J gene: TRBJ2-1; CDR3 DNA: TGTGCCACAGGTAGATACTACAATGAGCAGTTCTTC; CDR3 protein: CATGRYYNEQFF
V gene: TRBV29-1; CDR3 length: 14; clone size: NA; D gene: TRBD2; J gene: TRBJ2-1; CDR3 DNA: TGCAGCGTTGTGGGCGGGAGTTCCTACAATGAGCAGTTCTTC; CDR3 protein: CSVVGGSSYNEQFF